The next 15 T cell receptor beta chains were all read from a single sample in a study of blood T cell repertoires in COVID-19. Libraries were prepared by immunoSEQ multiplex PCR; TCRdb keeps only in-frame clonotypes and omits some of them. In the table there are 75,000 or so clones, about four fifths of which are singletons. The source material was peripheral blood. All receptors come from a woman aged 70-85 years with acute or convalescent COVID-19.

As DNA, the CDR3 is TGCGCCAGCAGCTTGGACCTGGGTCAGGGGAGATTCTATGGCTACACCTTC. Translating it yields CASSLDLGQGRFYGYTF. This chain uses TRBV5-1 with TRBJ1-2, with D perhaps TRBD1 (6 bases). The CDR3 totals 17 residues. Germline CDR1 SGHRS, CDR2 YFSETQ. With 0 bases removed from V and 4 bases from J, the gap between germline ends came to 19 bases.

The chain uses TRBV19 and TRBJ1-5; a possible D gene is TRBD1 (5 bases). Trimming took 5 bases from V and 4 from J, leaving 9 bases between them. Germline loops: CDR1 LNHDA, CDR2 SQIVND (reference sequence). This CDR3 has 13 amino acids. The CDR3 coding sequence is TGTGCCAGTAGTGCGACAGTGAATCAGCCCCAGCATTTT. Translated, it gives CASSATVNQPQHF.

The chain joins TRBV2 to TRBJ2-5; D remains ambiguous. The germline V and J ends were trimmed by 4 bases and 3 bases, with 3 bases remaining between them. Germline-derived CDR1 and CDR2 are SNHLY and FYNNEI. The CDR3 loop spans 11 amino acids. DNA of the CDR3: TGTGCCAGCAGTGTAAAAGAGACCCAGTACTTC. Amino acids: CASSVKETQYF.

J is TRBJ1-5 and V is TRBV2; 8 nucleotides agree with TRBD1. V shed 2 bases and J 2 bases; nucleotides not matched to a gene: 14. Germline assignment: CDR1 SNHLY and CDR2 FYNNEI. The CDR3 covers 19 residues. This chain's CDR3 is CASSEHLGTGRSGNQPQHF. DNA for the CDR3: TGTGCCAGCAGTGAACATCTTGGGACAGGAAGATCAGGCAATCAGCCCCAGCATTTT.

In this sample, this clone turned up a few times. This sequence joins TRBV10-1 and TRBJ2-7, with TRBD1 matching over 10 bases. The junction had 8 bases not matched to a gene; V was cut back by 0 bases and J by 3 bases. The length of the CDR3 is 17 residues. Germline CDR1 WNHNN, CDR2 SYGVQD (reference sequence). CDR3 bases: TGCGCCAGCAGTGAGTCGACCGGGGGACAGGGGTTCTACGAGCAGTACTTC. This translates into CASSESTGGQGFYEQYF.

V and J are TRBV10-1 and TRBJ1-1, with 10 nucleotides matching TRBD1. V was clipped by 5 bases and J by 5 bases; unmatched bases: 8. Germline V gene lookup returns CDR1 WNHNN and CDR2 SYGVQD (reference sequence). This CDR3 has 15 residues. The CDR3 spells CASSTAGQGTTEAFF. The CDR3 DNA is TGCGCCAGCAGTACCGCGGGACAGGGGACGACTGAAGCTTTCTTT.

This clone was seen a few times. V gene TRBV28 combines with J gene TRBJ1-5; 9 bases align to TRBD1. The CDR3 spans 15 residues. Unmatched junction bases numbered 5, after V lost 6 bases and J lost 2 bases. Germline V gives CDR1 MDHEN, CDR2 SYDVKM. Here the CDR3 DNA reads TGTGCCAGCAGGGGGACAGGGATGGGCAATCAGCCCCAGCATTTT. The encoded protein is CASRGTGMGNQPQHF.

The V call is TRBV25-1, the J call TRBJ2-3, with D possibly matching TRBD1 (6 bases). Trimming took 4 bases from V and 1 from J, leaving 21 bases between them. The CDR3 totals 18 residues. Germline-derived CDR1 and CDR2 are MGHDK and SYGVNS. The CDR3 DNA reads as TGTGCCAGCAGTGGAGCCCTTGGACAGAGTCGTGGCACAGATACGCAGTATTTT. Its protein is CASSGALGQSRGTDTQYF.

The chain links TRBV7-9 to TRBJ2-6; 7 bases line up with TRBD1. V lost 6 bases, J lost 0 bases, and 14 bases stayed unmatched. Per germline, CDR1 SEHNR and CDR2 FQNEAQ (reference sequence). The length of the CDR3 is 19 residues. The CDR3 sequence: CASRSLGGVPYSGANVLTF. CDR3 DNA: TGTGCCAGCAGATCCCTAGGGGGCGTTCCTTACTCTGGGGCCAACGTCCTGACTTTC.

The V gene is TRBV7-8, the J gene TRBJ2-5; 8 bases are shared with TRBD1. V dropped 6 bases and J dropped 5; count of bases not matched to a gene: 8. Germline loops: CDR1 SGHVS, CDR2 FQNEAQ. The CDR3 has 14 amino acids. The CDR3 sequence: CASRTATGGETQYF. The CDR3, as DNA: TGTGCCAGCAGAACGGCCACAGGGGGGGAGACCCAGTACTTC.

The J gene is TRBJ2-3, the V gene TRBV9; 9 bases match TRBD2. Germline V CDR1 and CDR2: SGDLS, YYNGEE. V trimming: 5 bases; J trimming: 4 bases; junction bases outside the gene matches: 8. CDR3 size: 15 residues. The CDR3 loop reads CASSVSGRGPDTQYF. CDR3 coding DNA: TGTGCCAGCAGTGTTAGCGGGAGAGGTCCAGATACGCAGTATTTT.

The J gene is TRBJ2-3, the V gene TRBV5-1, with 11 bases fitting TRBD2. The CDR3 is 15 residues long. Trimming at V came to 3 bases and at J to 11 bases, leaving 11 bases not matched to a gene. Germline CDR1 is SGHRS and CDR2 is YFSETQ. CDR3 coding DNA: TGCGCCAGCAGCTGGGACCTTAGCGGGAGGGCCAGGCAGTATTTT. It translates to CASSWDLSGRARQYF.

The V gene is TRBV14, the J gene TRBJ1-2, with TRBD1 matching over 7 bases. CDR3 length equals 14 residues. Trimming removed 4 bases from V and 5 bases from J; junction bases left unmatched: 7. The V gene's germline CDR1 is SGHDN and CDR2 FVKESK. This CDR3 is CASSPGTAKYGYTF. In DNA form, the CDR3 reads TGTGCCAGCAGCCCCGGGACAGCGAAATATGGCTACACCTTC.

The table lists this clone with a count of one. V is TRBV25-1 and J is TRBJ1-5; tentatively, D is TRBD1 (6 bases). The V end lost 2 bases, the J end lost 8 bases, and 13 bases lay between the germline ends. CDR1 and CDR2 from the germline V gene are MGHDK and SYGVNS. The CDR3 has 14 residues. Written as DNA, the CDR3 is TGTGCCAGCAGTGAACCTGGGGGCGAGAAGCCCCAGCATTTT. Its translation is CASSEPGGEKPQHF.

The chain is built from TRBV6-5 and TRBJ1-4; D not certain. There are 14 residues in the CDR3. Between the trimmed V and J ends, which lost 6 bases and 4 bases, there was a span of 12 bases. CDR1 is MNHEY and CDR2 is SVGAGI in the germline V gene. The CDR3 region has the DNA TGTGCCAGCAGGGATACGGGAAGTAATGAAAAACTGTTTTTT. Its protein product is CASRDTGSNEKLFF.